These T cell receptor beta chains were read from a single sample in a study of sequential checkpoint blockade in melanoma. Measured with immunoSEQ multiplex PCR; TCRdb has only the in-frame clones, and not every one. The table shows under 9,000 clones, with roughly three fifths occurring only once. The material sequenced was CD8+ T cells sorted from blood (inferred from file names), taken from a patient given nivolumab and ipilimumab in sequence. The receptor set was obtained from a human patient with melanoma. Some clones in this sample may be carry-over from other donors' samples. The CDR3 runs from the conserved cysteine through the conserved F or W. D genes are given only for firm matches. Clone size is shown for a subset of rows, as once, few, many or a class of expanded clone.

CDR3 length	clone size	V gene	D gene	J gene	CDR3 protein	CDR3 DNA
14	NA	TRBV7-6	TRBD1	TRBJ1-1	CASSPEQGSTEAFF	TGTGCCAGCAGCCCGGAACAGGGGTCCACTGAAGCTTTCTTT
16	few	TRBV4-3	TRBD1	TRBJ2-7	CASSLSGTGSRYEQYF	TGCGCCAGCAGCCTATCCGGGACAGGGTCCCGCTACGAGCAGTACTTC
14	NA	TRBV7-8	TRBD1	TRBJ1-1	CASSRDRGNTEAFF	TGTGCCAGCAGCAGGGACAGGGGTAACACTGAAGCTTTCTTT
14	few	TRBV15	NA	TRBJ2-7	CATSRRFSGDEQYF	TGTGCCACCAGCAGAAGATTTTCAGGGGACGAGCAGTACTTC
14	NA	TRBV5-1	TRBD1	TRBJ1-2	CASSTRAGGVGYTF	TGCGCCAGCAGCACAAGGGCAGGGGGCGTTGGCTACACCTTC
13	NA	TRBV4-2	NA	TRBJ1-2	CASSQGGPGGYTF	TGTGCCAGCAGCCAAGGGGGGCCGGGTGGCTACACCTTC
13	few	TRBV19	TRBD1	TRBJ1-1	CASRTGVNTEAFF	TGTGCCAGTAGGACAGGGGTTAACACTGAAGCTTTCTTT
15	NA	TRBV4-1	NA	TRBJ1-1	CASSQDRRSNTEAFF	TGCGCCAGCAGCCAAGATAGGAGGTCGAACACTGAAGCTTTCTTT
16	medium-sized	TRBV4-2	NA	TRBJ1-2	CASSHTTSTGYLGYTF	TGTGCCAGCAGCCACACAACCTCGACAGGTTATCTTGGCTACACCTTC
14	NA	TRBV27	NA	TRBJ1-6	CASSKKGYNSPLHF	TGTGCCAGCAGTAAGAAGGGGTATAATTCACCCCTCCACTTT
15	NA	TRBV5-6	TRBD1	TRBJ1-4	CASSLRDRWEEKLFF	TGTGCCAGCAGCTTGCGGGACAGGTGGGAAGAAAAACTGTTTTTT
15	NA	TRBV4-3	TRBD1	TRBJ1-1	CASSQGQGVNTEAFF	TGCGCCAGCAGCCAGGGACAGGGGGTAAACACTGAAGCTTTCTTT
18	NA	TRBV11-2	TRBD2	TRBJ2-2	CASSLAGTSGGRTGELFF	TGTGCCAGCAGCTTAGCCGGGACTAGCGGGGGTCGGACCGGGGAGCTGTTTTTT
15	NA	TRBV27	TRBD1	TRBJ2-7	CASSPRRGLSYEQYF	TGTGCCAGCAGTCCCCGTAGGGGGCTCTCCTACGAGCAGTACTTC
12	NA	TRBV7-9	TRBD1	TRBJ2-7	CATTTGGSEQYF	TGTGCCACGACGACAGGGGGCTCCGAGCAGTACTTC
13	NA	TRBV7-2	NA	TRBJ2-1	CASSSGPGRGQFF	TGTGCCAGCAGCTCGGGACCTGGGCGGGGGCAGTTCTTC
15	NA	TRBV7-9	NA	TRBJ1-6	CASSLSGTTNSPLHF	TGTGCCAGCAGCTTATCTGGGACAACGAATTCACCCCTCCACTTT